The T cell receptor (beta chain) under discussion was sequenced for a study of cytomegalovirus exposure and HLA in healthy donors. Findings and limits, study-wide: The authors later found HLA-associated TCR beta chains more clonally expanded than equally common others.

Concerning this clone itself: The antigen is undetermined.

V trimming: 5 bases; J trimming: 7 bases; junction bases outside the gene matches: 5. The germline V gene has CDR1 SNHLY and CDR2 FYNNEI. The CDR3 is 13 amino acids. 60 Vbeta and 13 Jbeta primers were used in PCR. Using immunoSEQ multiplex PCR, the repertoire was profiled, and TCRdb retains in-frame clones only, with some absent. Among some 100,000 clones listed, approximately 81% were seen once. Sequenced: PBMCs. This TCR derives from a male donor in good health and CMV-seropositive. The chain is built from TRBV2 and TRBJ1-2; 9 bases fit TRBD1. CDR3 in DNA: TGTGCCAGCAGTTCCGGGACAGGGTTTGGCTACACCTTC. This gives the protein CASSSGTGFGYTF.